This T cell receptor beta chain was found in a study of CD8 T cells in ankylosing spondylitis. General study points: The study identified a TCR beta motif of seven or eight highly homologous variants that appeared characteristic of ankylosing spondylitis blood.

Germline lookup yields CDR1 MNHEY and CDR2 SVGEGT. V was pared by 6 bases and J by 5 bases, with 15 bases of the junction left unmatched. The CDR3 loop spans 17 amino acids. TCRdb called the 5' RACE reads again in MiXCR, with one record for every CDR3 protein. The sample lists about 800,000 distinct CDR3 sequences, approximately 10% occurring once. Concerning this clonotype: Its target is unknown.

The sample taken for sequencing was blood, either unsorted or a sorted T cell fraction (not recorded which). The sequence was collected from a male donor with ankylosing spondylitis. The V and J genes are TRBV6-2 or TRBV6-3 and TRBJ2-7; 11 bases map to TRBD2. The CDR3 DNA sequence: TGTGCCAGCAGGGCTGGGGGGCGACTAGCGGGACACCACGAGCAGTACTTC. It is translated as CASRAGGRLAGHHEQYF.